Listed below are T cell receptor beta chains from one sample, sequenced in a study of PD-1 blockade in classical Hodgkin lymphoma. Measured with immunoSEQ multiplex PCR; TCRdb has only the in-frame clones, and not every one. The sample lists some 60,000 clones, roughly nine tenths seen once, with approximately 15% in the top ten. The source material was peripheral blood mononuclear cells (PBMCs), sampled at baseline. The source is a human donor with classical Hodgkin lymphoma. Each CDR3 is given with its conserved first and last residue. A D gene is named only where the DNA matches it firmly. Part of the rows lack a size; the others show once, few, many or a class for expanded clones.

CDR3nt	CDR3aa	len	abundance	d_gene	v_gene	j_gene
TGTGCCAGCAGCGTACTGGACGGGAATCAGCCCCAGCATTTT	CASSVLDGNQPQHF	14	NA	NA	TRBV5-6	TRBJ1-5
TGTGCCAGCAGCTTGAGATTACGGGGGATGTCGGCTTTCTTT	CASSLRLRGMSAFF	14	NA	NA	TRBV5-6	TRBJ1-1
TGTGCCAGCAGTTTAGGCAGGGGGCTCGAGCAGTACTTC	CASSLGRGLEQYF	13	NA	TRBD1	TRBV27	TRBJ2-7
TGTGCCAGCAGTCTCTACGGGGGGTCCACAGATACGCAGTATTTT	CASSLYGGSTDTQYF	15	NA	TRBD2	TRBV7-9	TRBJ2-3
TGTGCCAGCAGTACGGGACAGTTCTATGGCTACACCTTC	CASSTGQFYGYTF	13	NA	TRBD1	TRBV6-1	TRBJ1-2
TGTGCCTGGAGCGGGGGGGCCCACGAGCAGTACTTC	CAWSGGAHEQYF	12	NA	TRBD2	TRBV30	TRBJ2-7
TGTGCCAGCAGCTTAACTCAAGAGACCCAGTACTTC	CASSLTQETQYF	12	NA	NA	TRBV7-8	TRBJ2-5
TGTGCCAGCAGTTTCAAGGGATCTGAAGCTTTCTTT	CASSFKGSEAFF	12	NA	NA	TRBV6-6	TRBJ1-1
TGCGCCAGCAGCCTGGGGGCGGCCCTAGATGGCTACACCTTC	CASSLGAALDGYTF	14	NA	NA	TRBV5-1	TRBJ1-2
TGTGCCAGCAGTTCGCACGGCCAGCCCCAGCATTTT	CASSSHGQPQHF	12	NA	NA	TRBV27	TRBJ1-5
TGCGCCAGCAGCCAACTAGAAGGGGGTGAGCAGTTCTTC	CASSQLEGGEQFF	13	NA	NA	TRBV4-1	TRBJ2-1
TGCGCCAGCAGCCTGGGACAGGGAAGGGCGGGCTACACCTTC	CASSLGQGRAGYTF	14	NA	TRBD1	TRBV5-1	TRBJ1-2
TGTGCCAGCAGCCATGGACTCCATGCAGACTATGGCTACACCTTC	CASSHGLHADYGYTF	15	NA	NA	TRBV7-9	TRBJ1-2
TGTGCCAGCAGCTTGGTTGATGAGACCGCCTACGAGCAGTACTTC	CASSLVDETAYEQYF	15	NA	NA	TRBV5-6	TRBJ2-7
TGTGCCAGCAGCTTGGGGCGCGCACCCCTCCACTTT	CASSLGRAPLHF	12	NA	NA	TRBV5-5	TRBJ1-6
TGTGCCAGCAGTTTCAGCGCCGGACCCTACGAGCAGTACTTC	CASSFSAGPYEQYF	14	once	NA	TRBV27	TRBJ2-7
TGTGCCAGTAAGGCGGGCAATCCCCAGCATTTT	CASKAGNPQHF	11	NA	NA	TRBV6-5	TRBJ1-5
TGTGCCAGCATGAGGGTCCTAAATGCGAATGAGCAGTTCTTC	CASMRVLNANEQFF	14	NA	NA	TRBV6-1	TRBJ2-1
TGCAGCGCCGGGACAGCGAACACCGGGGAGCTGTTTTTT	CSAGTANTGELFF	13	once	TRBD1	TRBV29-1	TRBJ2-2
TGTGCCAGCAGCCAAGAGGGCCTTCAGACGACAGATACGCAGTATTTT	CASSQEGLQTTDTQYF	16	NA	NA	TRBV4-2	TRBJ2-3
TGTGCCAGCAGTGTCCGGGACGCCGGTGGGGCCCTCCACTTT	CASSVRDAGGALHF	14	NA	NA	TRBV6-5	TRBJ1-6
TGTGCCAGCAGCCCCGGTCACGCGACGACCTACGAGCAGTACTTC	CASSPGHATTYEQYF	15	NA	NA	TRBV2	TRBJ2-7
TGCAGCGGGGCCCGGGCAGGGAACATTCAGTACTTC	CSGARAGNIQYF	12	once	NA	TRBV29-1	TRBJ2-4
TGCGCCAGCAGCTTGCGGGGGGCAGCTAATGAAAAACTGTTTTTT	CASSLRGAANEKLFF	15	NA	NA	TRBV5-1	TRBJ1-4
TGCGCCAGCAGCTTGATGAAGGAAACTCAAGAGACCCAGTACTTC	CASSLMKETQETQYF	15	NA	NA	TRBV5-1	TRBJ2-5
TGTGCCAGCAGCTTATCGGAAAAACTGTTTTTT	CASSLSEKLFF	11	NA	NA	TRBV7-9	TRBJ1-4
TGTGCCAGCAGCTTATCCCATAACAGGAACACTGAAGCTTTCTTT	CASSLSHNRNTEAFF	15	NA	NA	TRBV7-2	TRBJ1-1
TGTGCCAGCAGCCCCACCCAGGGACAGAACACAGATACGCAGTATTTT	CASSPTQGQNTDTQYF	16	NA	TRBD1	TRBV9	TRBJ2-3
TGTGCCAGCAGCTTATGGGGCCCGCACAAGGCAGATACGCAGTATTTT	CASSLWGPHKADTQYF	16	NA	NA	TRBV7-6	TRBJ2-3
TGTGCCAGCAGTAGGGGACAGGGGGGGATCGCTGAAGCTTTCTTT	CASSRGQGGIAEAFF	15	NA	TRBD1	TRBV6-1	TRBJ1-1
TGCAGCGTTGTGGTTTTTGCTGGAAACACCATATATTTT	CSVVVFAGNTIYF	13	NA	NA	TRBV29-1	TRBJ1-3
TGTGCCAGTAGCCTTTCGGCTAGCGGGGGAAATGAGCAGTTCTTC	CASSLSASGGNEQFF	15	NA	TRBD2	TRBV19	TRBJ2-1
TGTGCCAGCAGCCCGAGACAGGGTCTCATGAACACTGAAGCTTTCTTT	CASSPRQGLMNTEAFF	16	NA	TRBD1	TRBV7-6	TRBJ1-1
TGCAGCGTGGGACGGGGGCGCACTGAAGCTTTCTTT	CSVGRGRTEAFF	12	once	NA	TRBV29-1	TRBJ1-1
TGTGCCAGCAGTGAGAAGGGGGACAGGAGCAATCAGCCCCAGCATTTT	CASSEKGDRSNQPQHF	16	NA	TRBD1	TRBV2	TRBJ1-5
TGTGCCAGTAGTATCTTCGGACAGATGAACACTGAAGCTTTCTTT	CASSIFGQMNTEAFF	15	NA	NA	TRBV19	TRBJ1-1
TGTGCCAGCAGCCAAGAGACCCAGTACTTC	CASSQETQYF	10	NA	NA	TRBV7-9	TRBJ2-5